This TCR beta chain derives from a study of Tregs in tolerant kidney transplant recipients (dated by TCRdb to about 2019). About the investigation overall: Related donors were used in the transplants with nonmyeloablative bone marrow transplantation, and mixed chimerism was transient in the human trials. TCRbeta sequencing was used in the study to identify donor-specific regulatory T cells before combined kidney and bone marrow transplantation, and the identified cells were then tracked after transplant. The study at large found these results: Biological reproducibility was not directly assessed, although technical replication error appeared to be minimal. Because the PCR primers were changed over time for some patients, nucleotide-level comparison could not be performed across the samples from those patients. Donor-specific Treg expansion exceeded global Treg expansion in tolerant patients, suggesting antigen-driven rather than nonspecific expansion. The study was limited by small patient numbers, and the findings need validation in larger populations and under other immunosuppression protocols. The most biologically relevant and donor-specific TCRbeta repertoire appeared to be identified by expanding Tregs with activated donor B cells.

A note on this clone: The target of this receptor is not known. From the germline J gene comes the end of the CDR3, since the read stops 3 residues before it.

For TCRbeta CDR3 sequencing, genomic DNA from the sorted cells was extracted using the QIAGEN DNeasy Blood and Tissue Kit. High-throughput TCRbeta CDR3 sequencing, which included PCR amplification with bias correction and internal controls, was done commercially through immunoSEQ. The authors' pipeline ran thus. Unique productive TCRbeta sequences were defined by CDR3 nucleotide sequence when primers matched and otherwise by CDR3 amino acid sequence together with Vbeta and Jbeta genes. To correct for sorting error, sequences found in more than one sorted population at a frequency ratio of 2:1 or less were discarded, and the remaining shared sequences were assigned to the population with the higher frequency. Donor-reactive sequences were defined as at least 5-fold expanded in CFSE-low cells versus unstimulated cells, with frequency of at least 0.01% in CFSE-low cells. Jensen-Shannon divergence calculated on the top 100 TCRbeta sequences ranked by frequency was used to measure repertoire divergence. When a sample had multiple sequencing runs, each run was corrected for sorting error separately and the runs were then pooled. TCRdb holds this immuneACCESS table with in-frame rearrangements only. Some clones are missing; in checked studies, unresolved V genes explain under half, and the rest has no known cause. V and J calls and clone size follow that table, whereas D and trimming were derived from the DNA. The record for this sample contains approximately 31,000 clones. Roughly 7.1% of the sample comes from the top ten.

Sample time point, as interpreted from the label and publication: blood sample drawn before combined kidney and bone marrow transplant. Unstimulated Tregs (CD4+CD25+CD127-), CD4+ non-Tregs (CD4+CD25-), CD4 and CD8 cells were FACS-sorted from thawed PBMCs. Patients were several combined kidney and bone marrow transplant recipients from the ITN036ST trial, and only these trial subjects had samples available. Healthy control blood was processed to PBMCs with a Ficoll density gradient and then cryopreserved, whereas patient PBMCs were collected both before and after transplant. The V and J ends are trimmed by 5 bases and 0 bases, leaving 11 bases between them. CDR1 and CDR2 (SNHLY, FYNNEI) derive from the germline V gene. The CDR3 sequence holds 15 residues, the cysteine and phenylalanine included. Sequencing covers 36 bases of the CDR3, shown here with the frame starting at base 1.

The input for sequencing was CD8+ T cells from blood, taken before the transplant. Recombination connected TRBV2 to TRBJ2-1; TRBD1 could be the D gene, as 5 bases match. The receptor comes from a human donor who received a combined kidney and bone marrow transplant. CDR3 protein: CASSLDKSSYNEQFF. CDR3 bases read: TGTGCCAGCAGTCTGGACAAGAGCTCCTACAATGAG.